Listed here is a single TCR beta chain. The antigen is not known. TCRdb keeps only in-frame clones here, not all; method: immunoSEQ multiplex PCR. The sample shows 95,000 to 100,000 clones, about 92% of them seen only once. This sample was included in a study of OX40 agonist ivuxolimab in advanced cancers. Turning to the study itself: With a range of roughly 20 to 80, age averaged 60 years, and 75% to 90% were male. Two cutaneous melanoma patients and one hepatocellular carcinoma patient, three in all, had partial responses.

Study-wide results and caveats: Circulating CD4+ and CD8+ T cells showed clonal expansion by week 6 at 0.1 to 3.0 mg/kg.

Per germline, CDR1 SNHLY and CDR2 FYNNEI. This CDR3 has 15 residues. V shed 2 bases and J shed 5 bases, with 12 bases lying between them. The material was CD4+ or CD8+ T cells sorted from blood, obtained in a trial of the OX40 agonist ivuxolimab. This chain joins TRBV2 and TRBJ2-2, with a tentative D call TRBD2 (6 bases). The origin of this receptor is an adult with an advanced solid tumor such as melanoma, head and neck, liver or kidney cancer. Here the CDR3 reads CASSEIAVRTGELFF. The CDR3 DNA follows: TGTGCCAGCAGTGAAATAGCGGTGCGGACCGGGGAGCTGTTTTTT.